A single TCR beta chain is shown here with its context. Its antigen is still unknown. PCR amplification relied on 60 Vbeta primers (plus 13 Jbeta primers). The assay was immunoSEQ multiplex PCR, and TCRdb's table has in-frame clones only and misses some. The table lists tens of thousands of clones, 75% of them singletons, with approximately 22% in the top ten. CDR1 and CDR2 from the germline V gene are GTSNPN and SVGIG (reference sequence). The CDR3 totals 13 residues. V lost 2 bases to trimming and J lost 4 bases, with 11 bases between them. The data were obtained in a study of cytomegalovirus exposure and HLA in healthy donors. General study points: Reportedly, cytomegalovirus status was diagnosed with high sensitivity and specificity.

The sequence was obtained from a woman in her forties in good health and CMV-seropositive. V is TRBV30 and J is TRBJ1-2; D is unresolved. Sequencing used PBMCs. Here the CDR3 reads CAWSPGGRYGYTF. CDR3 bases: TGTGCCTGGAGTCCGGGAGGGCGCTATGGCTACACCTTC.